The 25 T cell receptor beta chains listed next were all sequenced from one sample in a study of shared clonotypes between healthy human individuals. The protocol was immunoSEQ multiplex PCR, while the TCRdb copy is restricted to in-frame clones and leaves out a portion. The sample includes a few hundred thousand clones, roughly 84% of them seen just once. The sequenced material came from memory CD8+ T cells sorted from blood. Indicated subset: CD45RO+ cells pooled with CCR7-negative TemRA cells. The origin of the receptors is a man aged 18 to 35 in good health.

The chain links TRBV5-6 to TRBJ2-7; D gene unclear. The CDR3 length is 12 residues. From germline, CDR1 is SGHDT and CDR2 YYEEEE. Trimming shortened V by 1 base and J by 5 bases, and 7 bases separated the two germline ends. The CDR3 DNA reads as TGTGCCAGCAGCTTGAGGTCCCACGAGCAGTACTTC. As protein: CASSLRSHEQYF. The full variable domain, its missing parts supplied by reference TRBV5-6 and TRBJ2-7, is DAGVTQSPTHLIKTRGQQVTLRCSPKSGHDTVSWYQQALGQGPQFIFQYYEEEERQRGNFPDRFSGHQFPNYSSELNVNALLLGDSALYLCASSLRSHEQYFGPGTRLTVT.

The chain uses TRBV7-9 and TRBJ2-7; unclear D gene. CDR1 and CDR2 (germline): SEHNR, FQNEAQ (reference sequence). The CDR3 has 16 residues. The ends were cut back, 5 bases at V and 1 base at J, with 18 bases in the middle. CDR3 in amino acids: CASSPNAYTISYEQYF. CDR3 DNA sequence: TGTGCCAGCAGCCCTAATGCCTACACCATTTCCTACGAGCAGTACTTC.

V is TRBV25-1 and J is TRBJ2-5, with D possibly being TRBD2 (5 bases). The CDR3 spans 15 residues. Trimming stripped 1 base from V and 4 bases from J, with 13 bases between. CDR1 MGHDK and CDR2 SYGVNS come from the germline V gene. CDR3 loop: CASSEFGSEGETQYF. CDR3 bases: TGTGCCAGCAGTGAATTCGGGTCTGAGGGAGAGACCCAGTACTTC. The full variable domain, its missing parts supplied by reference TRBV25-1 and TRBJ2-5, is EADIYQTPRYLVIGTGKKITLECSQTMGHDKMYWYQQDPGMELHLIHYSYGVNSTEKGDLSSESTVSRIRTEHFPLTLESARPSHTSQYLCASSEFGSEGETQYFGPGTRLLVL.

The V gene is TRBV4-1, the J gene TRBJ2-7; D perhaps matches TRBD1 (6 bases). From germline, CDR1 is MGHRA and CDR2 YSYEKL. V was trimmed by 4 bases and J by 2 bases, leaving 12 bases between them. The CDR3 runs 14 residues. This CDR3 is CASSPQGSTYEQYF. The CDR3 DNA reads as TGCGCCAGCAGCCCCCAGGGGTCAACCTACGAGCAGTACTTC.

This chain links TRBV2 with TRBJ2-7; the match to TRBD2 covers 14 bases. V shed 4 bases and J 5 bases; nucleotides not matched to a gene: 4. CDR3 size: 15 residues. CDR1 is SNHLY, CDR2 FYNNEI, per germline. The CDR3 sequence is CASSGPGLAGDEQYF. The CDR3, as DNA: TGTGCCAGCAGTGGCCCGGGACTAGCGGGAGACGAGCAGTACTTC.

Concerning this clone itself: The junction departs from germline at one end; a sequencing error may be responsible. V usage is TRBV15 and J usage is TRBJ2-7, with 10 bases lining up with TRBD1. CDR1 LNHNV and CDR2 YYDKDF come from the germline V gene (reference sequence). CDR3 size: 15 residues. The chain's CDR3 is CATSGETGGSDEQYF. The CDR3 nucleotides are TGTGCCACCAGCGGAGAGACAGGGGGCTCGGACGAGCAGTACTTC.

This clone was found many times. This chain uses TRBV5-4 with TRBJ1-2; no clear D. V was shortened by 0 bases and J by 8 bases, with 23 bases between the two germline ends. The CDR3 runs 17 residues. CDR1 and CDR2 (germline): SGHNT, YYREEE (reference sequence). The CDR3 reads CASSLGKAVKGTNGYTF. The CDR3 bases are TGTGCCAGCAGCTTGGGGAAGGCTGTGAAGGGAACTAACGGCTACACCTTC.

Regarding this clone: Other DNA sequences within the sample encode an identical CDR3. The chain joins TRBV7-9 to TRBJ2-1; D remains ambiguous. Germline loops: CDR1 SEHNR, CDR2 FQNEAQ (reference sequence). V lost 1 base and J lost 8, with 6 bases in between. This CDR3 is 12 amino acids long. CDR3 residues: CASSLGGDEQFF. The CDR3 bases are TGTGCCAGCAGCTTAGGTGGGGATGAGCAGTTCTTC.

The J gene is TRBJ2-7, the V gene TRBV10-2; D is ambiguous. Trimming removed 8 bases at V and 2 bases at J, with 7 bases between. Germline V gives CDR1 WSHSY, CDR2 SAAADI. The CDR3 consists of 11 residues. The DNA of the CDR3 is TGCGCCAGCTTAGAAACCTACGAGCAGTACTTC. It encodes CASLETYEQYF.

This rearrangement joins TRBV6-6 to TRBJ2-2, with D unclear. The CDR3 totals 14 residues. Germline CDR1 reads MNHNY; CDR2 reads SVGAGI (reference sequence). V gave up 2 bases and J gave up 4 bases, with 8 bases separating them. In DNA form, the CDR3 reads TGTGCCAGCAGTTACGCTGGATCCACCGGGGAGCTGTTTTTT. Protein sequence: CASSYAGSTGELFF.

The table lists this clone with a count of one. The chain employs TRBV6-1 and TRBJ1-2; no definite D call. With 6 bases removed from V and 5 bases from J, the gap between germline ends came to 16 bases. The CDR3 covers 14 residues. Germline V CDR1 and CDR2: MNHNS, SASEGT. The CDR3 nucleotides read TGTGCCAGCAGATCCATTGGGGTTTGGTATGGCTACACCTTC. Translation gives CASRSIGVWYGYTF.

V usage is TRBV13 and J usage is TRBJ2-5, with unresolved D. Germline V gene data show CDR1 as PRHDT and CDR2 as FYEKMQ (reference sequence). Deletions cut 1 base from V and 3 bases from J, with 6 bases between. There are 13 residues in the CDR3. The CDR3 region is CASSLEDEETQYF. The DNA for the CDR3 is TGTGCCAGCAGCTTAGAGGATGAAGAGACCCAGTACTTC.

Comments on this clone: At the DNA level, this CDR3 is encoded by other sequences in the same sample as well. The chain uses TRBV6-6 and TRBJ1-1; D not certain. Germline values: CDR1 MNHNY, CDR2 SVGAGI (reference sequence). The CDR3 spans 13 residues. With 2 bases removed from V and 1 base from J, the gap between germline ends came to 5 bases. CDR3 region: CASSYAGNTEAFF. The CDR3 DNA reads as TGTGCCAGCAGTTACGCGGGGAACACTGAAGCTTTCTTT.

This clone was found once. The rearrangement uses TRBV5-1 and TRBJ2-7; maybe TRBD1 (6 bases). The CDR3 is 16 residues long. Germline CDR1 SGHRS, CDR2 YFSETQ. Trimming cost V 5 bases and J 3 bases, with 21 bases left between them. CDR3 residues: CASSSPPGQPLYEQYF. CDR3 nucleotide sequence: TGCGCCAGCAGTAGTCCCCCAGGACAGCCACTCTACGAGCAGTACTTC.

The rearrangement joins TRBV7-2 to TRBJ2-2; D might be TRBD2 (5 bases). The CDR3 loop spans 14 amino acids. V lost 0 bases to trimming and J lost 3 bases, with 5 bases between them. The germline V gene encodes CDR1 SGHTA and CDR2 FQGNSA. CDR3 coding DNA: TGTGCCAGCAGCTTAGCGGGAGACACCGGGGAGCTGTTTTTT. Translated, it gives CASSLAGDTGELFF.

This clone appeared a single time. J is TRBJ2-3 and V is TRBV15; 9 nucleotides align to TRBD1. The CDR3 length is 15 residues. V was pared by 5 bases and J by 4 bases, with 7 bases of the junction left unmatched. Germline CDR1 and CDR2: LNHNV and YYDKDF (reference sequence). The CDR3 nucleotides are TGTGCCACCAGCGATCCACAGGGGGCCGCAGATACGCAGTATTTT. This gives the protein CATSDPQGAADTQYF. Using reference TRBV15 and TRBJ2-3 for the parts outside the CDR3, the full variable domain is DAMVIQNPRYQVTQFGKPVTLSCSQTLNHNVMYWYQQKSSQAPKLLFHYYDKDFNNEADTPDNFQSRRPNTSFCFLDIRSPGLGDTAMYLCATSDPQGAADTQYFGPGTRLTVL.

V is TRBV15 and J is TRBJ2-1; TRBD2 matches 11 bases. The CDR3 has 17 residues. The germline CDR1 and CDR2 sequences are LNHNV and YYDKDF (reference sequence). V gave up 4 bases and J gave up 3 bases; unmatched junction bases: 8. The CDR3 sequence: CATSTGLLAGGYNEQFF. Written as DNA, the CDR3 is TGTGCCACCAGCACAGGTCTCCTAGCGGGGGGCTACAATGAGCAGTTCTTC.

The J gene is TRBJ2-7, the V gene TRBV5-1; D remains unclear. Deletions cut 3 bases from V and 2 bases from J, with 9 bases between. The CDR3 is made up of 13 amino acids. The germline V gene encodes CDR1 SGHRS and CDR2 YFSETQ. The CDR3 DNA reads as TGCGCCAGCAGCTATGGCGACCCCTACGAGCAGTACTTC. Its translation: CASSYGDPYEQYF. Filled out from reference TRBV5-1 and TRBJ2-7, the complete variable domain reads KAGVTQTPRYLIKTRGQQVTLSCSPISGHRSVSWYQQTPGQGLQFLFEYFSETQRNKGNFPGRFSGRQFSNSRSEMNVSTLELGDSALYLCASSYGDPYEQYFGPGTRLTVT.

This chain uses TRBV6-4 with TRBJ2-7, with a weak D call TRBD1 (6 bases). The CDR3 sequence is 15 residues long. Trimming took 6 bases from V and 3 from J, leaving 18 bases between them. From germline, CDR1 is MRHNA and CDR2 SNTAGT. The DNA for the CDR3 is TGTGCCAGCAGATCACCTTTGACAGGACACTACGAGCAGTACTTC. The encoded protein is CASRSPLTGHYEQYF.

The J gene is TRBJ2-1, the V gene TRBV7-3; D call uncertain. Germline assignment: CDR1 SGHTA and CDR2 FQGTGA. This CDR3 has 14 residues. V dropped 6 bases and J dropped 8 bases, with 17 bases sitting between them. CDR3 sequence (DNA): TGTGCCAGCAGTCAAATAAACACCCCGTATGAGCAGTTCTTC. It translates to CASSQINTPYEQFF. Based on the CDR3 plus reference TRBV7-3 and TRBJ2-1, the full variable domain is GAGVSQTPSNKVTEKGKYVELRCDPISGHTALYWYRQSLGQGPEFLIYFQGTGAADDSGLPNDRFFAVRPEGSVSTLKIQRTERGDSAVYLCASSQINTPYEQFFGPGTRLTVL.

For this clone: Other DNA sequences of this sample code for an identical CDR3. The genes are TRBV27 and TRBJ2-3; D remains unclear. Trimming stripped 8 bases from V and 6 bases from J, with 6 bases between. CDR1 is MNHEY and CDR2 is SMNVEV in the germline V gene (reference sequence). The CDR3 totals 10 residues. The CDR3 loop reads CASRGDTQYF. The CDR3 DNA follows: TGTGCCAGCCGTGGGGATACGCAGTATTTT.

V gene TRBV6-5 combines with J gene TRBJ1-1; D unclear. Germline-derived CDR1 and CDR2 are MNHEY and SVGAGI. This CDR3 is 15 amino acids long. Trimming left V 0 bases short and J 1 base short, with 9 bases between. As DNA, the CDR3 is TGTGCCAGCAGTTACTCTGAGGGCCCGAACACTGAAGCTTTCTTT. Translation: CASSYSEGPNTEAFF.

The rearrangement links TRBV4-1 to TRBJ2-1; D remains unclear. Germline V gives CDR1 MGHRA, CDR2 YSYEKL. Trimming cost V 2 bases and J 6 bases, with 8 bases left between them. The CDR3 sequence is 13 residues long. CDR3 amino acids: CASSQPMGNEQFF. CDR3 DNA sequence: TGCGCCAGCAGCCAACCCATGGGCAATGAGCAGTTCTTC.

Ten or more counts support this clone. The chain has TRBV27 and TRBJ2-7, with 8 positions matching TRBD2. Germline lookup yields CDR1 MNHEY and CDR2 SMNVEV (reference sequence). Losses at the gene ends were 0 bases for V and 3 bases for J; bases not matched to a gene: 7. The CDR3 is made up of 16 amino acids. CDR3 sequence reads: CASSLSSERGSYEQYF. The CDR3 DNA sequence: TGTGCCAGCAGTTTATCGTCCGAGCGGGGGAGCTACGAGCAGTACTTC.

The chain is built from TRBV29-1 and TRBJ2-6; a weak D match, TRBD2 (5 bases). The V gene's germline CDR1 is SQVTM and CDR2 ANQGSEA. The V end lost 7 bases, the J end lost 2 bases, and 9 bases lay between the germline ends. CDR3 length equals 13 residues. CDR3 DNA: TGCAGCGCCGGGGTCCCTGGGGCCAACGTCCTGACTTTC. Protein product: CSAGVPGANVLTF.